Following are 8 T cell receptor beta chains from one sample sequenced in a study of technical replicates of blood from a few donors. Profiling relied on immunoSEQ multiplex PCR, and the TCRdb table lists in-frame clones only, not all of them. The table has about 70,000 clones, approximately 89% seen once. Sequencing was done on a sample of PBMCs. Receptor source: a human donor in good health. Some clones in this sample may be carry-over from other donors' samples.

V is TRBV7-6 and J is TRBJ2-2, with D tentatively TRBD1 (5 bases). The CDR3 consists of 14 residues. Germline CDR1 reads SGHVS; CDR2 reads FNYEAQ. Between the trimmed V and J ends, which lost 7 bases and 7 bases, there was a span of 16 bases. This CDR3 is CASTLDTQGGELFF. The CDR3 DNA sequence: TGTGCCAGCACCTTGGACACTCAGGGCGGGGAGCTGTTTTTT. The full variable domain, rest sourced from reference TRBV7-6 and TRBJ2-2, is GAGVSQSPRYKVTKRGQDVALRCDPISGHVSLYWYRQALGQGPEFLTYFNYEAQQDKSGLPNDRFSAERPEGSISTLTIQRTEQRDSAMYRCASTLDTQGGELFFGEGSRLTVL.

DNA of the CDR3: TGCGCCAGCAGCTTGGGGGCCTCTATGAACACTGAAGCTTTCTTT. Its translation: CASSLGASMNTEAFF. The chain is built from TRBV5-1 and TRBJ1-1; D is undetermined. V shed 0 bases and J shed 0 bases, with 9 bases lying between them. The CDR3 totals 15 residues. From germline, CDR1 is SGHRS and CDR2 YFSETQ. The variable domain in full, completed from reference TRBV5-1 and TRBJ1-1, reads KAGVTQTPRYLIKTRGQQVTLSCSPISGHRSVSWYQQTPGQGLQFLFEYFSETQRNKGNFPGRFSGRQFSNSRSEMNVSTLELGDSALYLCASSLGASMNTEAFFGQGTRLTVV.

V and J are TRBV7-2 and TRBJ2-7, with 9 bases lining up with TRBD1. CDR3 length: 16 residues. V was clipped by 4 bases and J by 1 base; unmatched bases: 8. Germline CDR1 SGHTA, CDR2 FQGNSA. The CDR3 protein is CASSSGQGFTSYEQYF. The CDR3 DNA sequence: TGTGCCAGCAGCTCGGGACAGGGATTCACTTCCTACGAGCAGTACTTC.

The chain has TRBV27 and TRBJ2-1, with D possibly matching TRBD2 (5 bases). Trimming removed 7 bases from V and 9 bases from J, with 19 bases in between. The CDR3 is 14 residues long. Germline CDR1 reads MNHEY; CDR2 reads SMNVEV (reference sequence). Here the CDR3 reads CASTMEARPGEQFF. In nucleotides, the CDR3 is TGTGCCAGCACCATGGAGGCACGACCCGGTGAGCAGTTCTTC.

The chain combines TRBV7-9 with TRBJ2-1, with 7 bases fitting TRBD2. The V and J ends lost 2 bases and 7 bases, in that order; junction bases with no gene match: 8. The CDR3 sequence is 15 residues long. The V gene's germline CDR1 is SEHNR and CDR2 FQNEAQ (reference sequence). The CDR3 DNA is TGTGCCAGCAGCTTACCTACACTAGCGAGGAATGAGCAGTTCTTC. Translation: CASSLPTLARNEQFF.

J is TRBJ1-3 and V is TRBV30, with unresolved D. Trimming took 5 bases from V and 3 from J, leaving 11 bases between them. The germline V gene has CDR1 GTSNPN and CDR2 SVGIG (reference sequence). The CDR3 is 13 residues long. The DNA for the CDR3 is TGTGCCTGGGCCAGACCGGGTGGAAACACCATATATTTT. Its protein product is CAWARPGGNTIYF. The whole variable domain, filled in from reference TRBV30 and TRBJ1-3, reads SQTIHQWPATLVQPVGSPLSLECTVEGTSNPNLYWYRQAAGRGLQLLFYSVGIGQISSEVPQNLSASRPQDRQFILSSKKLLLSDSGFYLCAWARPGGNTIYFGEGSWLTVV.

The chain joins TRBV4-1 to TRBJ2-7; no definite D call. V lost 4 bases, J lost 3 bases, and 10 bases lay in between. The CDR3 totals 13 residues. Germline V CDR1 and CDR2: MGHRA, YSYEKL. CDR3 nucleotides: TGCGCCAGCAGCCCAGGTGGGCTCTACGAGCAGTACTTC. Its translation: CASSPGGLYEQYF.

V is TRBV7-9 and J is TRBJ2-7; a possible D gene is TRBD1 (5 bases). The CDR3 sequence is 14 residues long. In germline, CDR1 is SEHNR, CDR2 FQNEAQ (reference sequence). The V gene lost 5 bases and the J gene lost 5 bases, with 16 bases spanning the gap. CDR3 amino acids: CASSMGPRIDEQYF. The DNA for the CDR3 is TGTGCCAGCAGCATGGGGCCCCGGATCGACGAGCAGTACTTC.